These 27 T cell receptor beta chains were all obtained from the same sample, sequenced in a study of metastatic and nonmetastatic thyroid tumors. TCRdb reanalyzed the PCR reads via MiXCR. The data contain some 36,000 clones, about 18% of them singletons. Every patient underwent thyroid surgery untreated. The sequencing input was blood. The receptors were sampled from a male donor with papillary thyroid cancer or a benign thyroid nodule (not recorded which). Some clones in this sample may be carry-over from other donors' samples.

In this sample, this clone turned up many times. The V and J genes are TRBV29-1 and TRBJ1-1; D unclear. Trimming shortened V by 8 bases and J by 4 bases, and 11 bases separated the two germline ends. CDR1 and CDR2 (germline): SQVTM, ANQGSEA. CDR3 size: 11 residues. CDR3 residues: CSIRRLTEAFF. CDR3 coding DNA: TGCAGCATCAGACGTCTCACTGAAGCTTTCTTT.

This clone was recorded at least ten times. V usage is TRBV27 and J usage is TRBJ2-7; TRBD2 matches 11 bases. Germline CDR1 is MNHEY and CDR2 is SMNVEV (reference sequence). V was pared by 6 bases and J by 4 bases, with 11 bases of the junction left unmatched. This CDR3 is built from 16 residues. The CDR3 sequence: CASRYIAGGPGYEQYF. The DNA for the CDR3 is TGTGCCAGCAGATACATAGCGGGAGGGCCCGGTTACGAGCAGTACTTC.

A remark on this clone: One junction end does not reproduce the germline sequence, and a read error may be involved. V gene TRBV19 combines with J gene TRBJ1-1; 12 bases line up with TRBD1. The germline V gene encodes CDR1 LNHDA and CDR2 SQIVND (reference sequence). This CDR3 has 19 amino acids. CDR3 coding DNA: TGTGTCAGTAGTATAGGTCGACCGGGACAGGGGGCACGGGGCACTGAAGCTTTCTTT. Protein sequence: CVSSIGRPGQGARGTEAFF.

The V gene is TRBV6-1, the J gene TRBJ2-7; TRBD1 matches 8 bases. This CDR3 region has 16 residues. Germline CDR1 and CDR2: MNHNS and SASEGT. Trimming cost V 3 bases and J 2 bases; bases outside gene matches: 9. In DNA form, the CDR3 reads TGTGCCAGCAGTGACTCCGTCCGGGACAGGCCCTACGAGCAGTACTTC. Translated: CASSDSVRDRPYEQYF.

The chain uses TRBV7-8 and TRBJ2-3; TRBD1 agrees at 7 bases. Germline lookup yields CDR1 SGHVS and CDR2 FQNEAQ. The CDR3 extends over 16 amino acids. V trimming: 5 bases; J trimming: 7 bases; junction bases outside the gene matches: 15. The chain's CDR3 is CASSPRKGAHSYTQYF. The CDR3 DNA reads as TGTGCCAGCAGCCCACGGAAGGGGGCGCATTCATATACGCAGTATTTT.

A remark on this clone: A much larger clone lies one base from this, so it may be a read error. The chain is built from TRBV29-1 and TRBJ2-5; the D call may be TRBD1 or TRBD2 (5 bases each). Trimming removed 5 bases at V and 5 bases at J, with 9 bases between. This CDR3 is built from 11 residues. Germline CDR1 SQVTM, CDR2 ANQGSEA. The DNA for the CDR3 is TGCAGCGTTTGGGACCGTGAGACCCAGTACTTC. Its protein is CSVWDRETQYF.

There are many counts of this clone. This chain links TRBV6-1 with TRBJ1-1, with D perhaps matching TRBD1 (5 bases). Germline assignment: CDR1 MNHNS and CDR2 SASEGT. V was shortened by 7 bases and J by 2 bases, with 20 bases between the two germline ends. The CDR3 covers 16 residues. DNA for the CDR3: TGTGCCAGCAAACAGATCGAAGGGACGGAAAACACTGAAGCTTTCTTT. This codes for CASKQIEGTENTEAFF.

This clone was recorded many times. This rearrangement joins TRBV30 to TRBJ2-3, with 7 positions matching TRBD2. Per the germline V gene, CDR1 is GTSNPN and CDR2 is SVGIG (reference sequence). This CDR3 has 15 residues. Trimming cost V 2 bases and J 1 base; bases outside gene matches: 6. DNA for the CDR3: TGTGCCTGGAGTCGAGCGGGGACCGGCACAGATACGCAGTATTTT. This encodes CAWSRAGTGTDTQYF.

This clone was seen ten or more times. The chain has TRBV6-1 and TRBJ2-1, with 11 bases lining up with TRBD1. Germline V gene lookup returns CDR1 MNHNS and CDR2 SASEGT. Trimming removed 6 bases from V and 9 bases from J; junction bases left unmatched: 7. The CDR3 runs to 14 residues. CDR3 sequence (DNA): TGTGCCAGCAGCGGACAGGGGGCGTTGGGTGAGCAGTTCTTC. It translates to CASSGQGALGEQFF.

In the case of this clone: Other nucleotide sequences in the sample specify the same CDR3. This chain links TRBV5-1 with TRBJ2-5; D ambiguous. There are 13 residues in the CDR3. The V end was cut by 4 bases, the J end by 5 bases, with 12 bases between. CDR1 is SGHRS, CDR2 YFSETQ, per germline. The CDR3 here is CASSDGGVETQYF. DNA for the CDR3: TGCGCCAGCAGCGACGGTGGGGTTGAGACCCAGTACTTC.

This sequence joins TRBV7-9 and TRBJ2-7; 7 bases agree with TRBD1. This CDR3 region has 13 residues. Trimming at V came to 5 bases and at J to 5 bases, leaving 6 bases not matched to a gene. Germline V lookup: CDR1 SEHNR, CDR2 FQNEAQ (reference sequence). The CDR3 coding sequence is TGTGCCAGCAGCCACTTGACAGGGCACGAGCAGTACTTC. This gives the protein CASSHLTGHEQYF.

This clone was detected ten times or more. V and J are TRBV7-9 and TRBJ2-7; 11 bases fit TRBD2. This CDR3 region has 17 residues. J lost 0 bases, V lost 5 bases, and 9 bases had no gene match. Germline V lookup: CDR1 SEHNR, CDR2 FQNEAQ (reference sequence). CDR3 sequence: CASSPGLAAGSSYEQYF. The CDR3 nucleotides are TGTGCCAGCAGCCCGGGACTAGCGGCGGGAAGCTCCTACGAGCAGTACTTC. The full variable domain, completed using reference TRBV7-9 and TRBJ2-7, is DTGVSQNPRHKITKRGQNVTFRCDPISEHNRLYWYRQTLGQGPEFLTYFQNEAQLEKSRLLSDRFSAERPKGSFSTLEIQRTEQGDSAMYLCASSPGLAAGSSYEQYFGPGTRLTVT.

The table lists this clone with many counts. The chain employs TRBV11-2 and TRBJ2-7; D uncertain. Germline V gene sequence: CDR1 SGHAT, CDR2 FQNNGV. Trimming pared 3 bases from V and 0 bases from J, leaving 6 bases between. The CDR3 is 13 residues long. The CDR3 loop is CASSFRNSYEQYF. As DNA, the CDR3 is TGTGCCAGCAGCTTCCGGAACTCCTACGAGCAGTACTTC. The full variable domain, in which reference TRBV11-2 and TRBJ2-7 provide the parts outside the CDR3, is EAGVAQSPRYKIIEKRQSVAFWCNPISGHATLYWYQQILGQGPKLLIQFQNNGVVDDSQLPKDRFSAERLKGVDSTLKIQPAKLEDSAVYLCASSFRNSYEQYFGPGTRLTVT.

This clone has at least ten counts. A much larger clone lies a single base off, so this may be a read error. No conserved phenylalanine or tryptophan ends this CDR3, so it is likely a read error. CDR3 DNA sequence: TGTGCCAGCAGCTTAGTAGGGTACCCTGAAGCTTTCCTT. Encoded protein: CASSLVGYPEAFL. The chain joins TRBV7-9 to TRBJ1-1, with no clear D. The CDR3 contains 13 residues. Germline V lookup: CDR1 SEHNR, CDR2 FQNEAQ (reference sequence). Trimming removed 1 base from V and 6 bases from J, with 9 bases in between.

The chain couples TRBV6-4 to TRBJ2-3; 9 bases map to TRBD1. The germline gives CDR1 MRHNA, CDR2 SNTAGT. The CDR3 length is 20 residues. The V and J ends lost 2 bases and 4 bases, in that order; junction bases with no gene match: 19. CDR3 in DNA: TGTGCCAGCAGTGACGGGTATGGGAGTACAGGGGGCGACGGATCAGATACGCAGTATTTT. Translation: CASSDGYGSTGGDGSDTQYF.

This clone was counted ten times or more. A single base separates this from a much larger clone, so it may be a read error. The chain joins TRBV3-1 to TRBJ2-7, with 11 bases fitting TRBD2. Germline values: CDR1 LGHDT, CDR2 YNNKEL (reference sequence). This CDR3 is 15 amino acids long. The CDR3 nucleotides are TGTGCCGGCAGCCAAGTGCTAGCGGGGGGTTACGAGCAGTACTTC. It codes for CAGSQVLAGGYEQYF.

This clone was recorded a few times. One end of the junction varies from germline; a read error may be responsible. This chain joins TRBV6-5 and TRBJ2-7; 7 nucleotides align to TRBD2. Germline values: CDR1 MNHEY, CDR2 SVGAGI. This CDR3 has 12 residues. The CDR3 DNA sequence: TGTGCCAGCAGTTACGCTAGCGGCGAGCAATACTTC. The encoded protein is CASSYASGEQYF.

Remarks on this clone: A read error may produce the germline difference seen at one junction end. The rearrangement uses TRBV2 and TRBJ1-6; D is uncertain. This CDR3 is built from 13 residues. CDR1 is SNHLY and CDR2 is FYNNEI in the germline V gene. This chain's CDR3 is CASSGRVNSPFHF. For the CDR3, the DNA is TGTGCCAGCAGTGGTCGGGTTAATTCACCCTTCCACTTT.

This clone has at least ten counts. The chain combines TRBV5-5 with TRBJ1-6, with a weak D call TRBD1 (6 bases). This CDR3 has 16 residues. CDR1 is SGHKS, CDR2 YYEKEE, per germline (reference sequence). V lost 0 bases and J lost 7, with 14 bases in between. The CDR3 here is CASSLVGRGSNSPLHF. CDR3 bases: TGTGCCAGCAGCTTGGTGGGGAGGGGGTCGAATTCACCCCTCCACTTT.

This clone was observed at least ten times. This chain joins TRBV12-3 or TRBV12-4 and TRBJ2-7; no clear D gene. Trimming stripped 4 bases from V and 3 bases from J, with 10 bases between. CDR3 length: 13 amino acids. The CDR3 region is CASSYRVHYEQYF. Written as DNA, the CDR3 is TGTGCCAGCAGTTACCGGGTCCACTACGAGCAGTACTTC.

This clone ranks as medium-sized. The chain recombines TRBV13 with TRBJ2-7; no clear D gene. CDR1 is PRHDT and CDR2 is FYEKMQ in the germline V gene (reference sequence). V lost 4 bases, J lost 3 bases, and 7 bases lay in between. The length of the CDR3 is 12 residues. For the CDR3, the DNA is TGTGCCAGCAGCTCCCTGGACTACGAGCAGTACTTC. As protein: CASSSLDYEQYF.

The rearrangement uses TRBV12-3 or TRBV12-4 and TRBJ2-7, with D possibly TRBD2 on 6 matching bases. Trimming stripped 5 bases from V and 7 bases from J, with 12 bases between. The CDR3 is made up of 12 amino acids. This chain's CDR3 is CASSTGTLEQYF. CDR3 DNA: TGTGCCAGCAGTACGGGGACTCTTGAGCAGTACTTC.

This clone was found many times. The J gene is TRBJ1-5, the V gene TRBV10-3, with D possibly matching TRBD1 (6 bases). The CDR3 extends over 17 amino acids. Deletions cut 0 bases from V and 6 bases from J, with 18 bases between. CDR1 ENHRY and CDR2 SYGVKD come from the germline V gene. The chain's CDR3 is CAISESGRGLGSQPQHF. CDR3 nucleotides: TGTGCCATCAGTGAGTCGGGGCGGGGGCTGGGCAGTCAGCCCCAGCATTTT.

The J gene is TRBJ2-7, the V gene TRBV11-2; no clear D. Looked up from germline, CDR1 is SGHAT and CDR2 is FQNNGV. The germline V and J ends were trimmed by 5 bases and 0 bases, with 5 bases remaining between them. This CDR3 has 12 residues. The CDR3 reads CASSAFSYEQYF. The CDR3 coding sequence is TGTGCCAGCAGCGCATTCTCCTACGAGCAGTACTTC. The full variable domain, in which reference TRBV11-2 and TRBJ2-7 provide the parts outside the CDR3, is EAGVAQSPRYKIIEKRQSVAFWCNPISGHATLYWYQQILGQGPKLLIQFQNNGVVDDSQLPKDRFSAERLKGVDSTLKIQPAKLEDSAVYLCASSAFSYEQYFGPGTRLTVT.

This clone was picked up many times. This sequence joins TRBV14 and TRBJ1-4; D unclear. The germline CDR1 and CDR2 sequences are SGHDN and FVKESK. Trimming stripped 4 bases from V and 11 bases from J, with 11 bases between. This CDR3 has 12 residues. CDR3 sequence: CASSRGPGKLFF. The CDR3 DNA reads as TGTGCCAGCAGCCGAGGCCCGGGGAAACTGTTTTTT.

In this sample, this clone turned up many times. The sample carries other DNA sequences with the same CDR3. The rearrangement links TRBV5-1 to TRBJ1-1; D remains ambiguous. Germline CDR1 is SGHRS and CDR2 is YFSETQ. The CDR3 contains 14 residues. The germline V and J ends were trimmed by 6 bases and 8 bases, with 20 bases remaining between them. CDR3: CASTTSPPDPEAFF. CDR3 nucleotide sequence: TGCGCCAGCACGACCTCCCCGCCGGACCCCGAAGCTTTCTTT.

This clone was observed at least ten times. V and J are TRBV18 and TRBJ1-6; 9 bases fit TRBD1. In germline, CDR1 is KGHSH, CDR2 LQKENI. Trimming removed 3 bases from V and 9 bases from J; junction bases left unmatched: 6. The CDR3 covers 15 residues. The CDR3 DNA follows: TGTGCCAGCTCACCCCCGGACAGGGGAGGTTCACCCCTCCACTTT. This sequence encodes CASSPPDRGGSPLHF.